A selection of T cell receptor beta chains follows, all from one sample in a study of T cell responses to AZD1222 COVID-19 vaccine. Clones were read by immunoSEQ multiplex PCR, and TCRdb kept only the in-frame ones, dropping some. Altogether 130,000 or so clones are present, less than 95% being singletons, with the ten largest covering about 7.1%. The material was peripheral blood, obtained on day 0 of AZD1222 vaccination. These TCRs come from an adult in good health. CDR3s include the opening cysteine and the closing phenylalanine or tryptophan. D genes are given only for firm matches.

j_call d_call v_call cdr3_aa
TRBJ1-4 - TRBV30 CAWSVVGRTNEKLFF
TRBJ2-3 TRBD2 TRBV7-9 CASSSGTSGDTDTQYF
TRBJ1-5 - TRBV6-2/TRBV6-3 CASSYERSIRGPLGQPQHF
TRBJ1-5 - TRBV28 CAVGPSHFNQPQHF
TRBJ2-3 - TRBV24-1 CATSDLHEGDLIYSTDTQYF
TRBJ1-1 - TRBV5-1 CASSDRERAVSTEAFF
TRBJ2-5 - TRBV7-7 CASSLGEGAGETQYF
TRBJ1-1 - TRBV2 CASRRERTGKTEAFF
TRBJ2-3 - TRBV5-1 CASSLSRVGDTQYF
TRBJ2-6 TRBD2 TRBV2 CASNLASGGAHGANVLTF
TRBJ1-1 TRBD1 TRBV18 CASAQGARAEAFF
TRBJ1-4 TRBD1 TRBV4-3 CASSQGTGGNEKLFF
TRBJ1-4 - TRBV10-2 CASRREGNNEKLFF
TRBJ1-6 - TRBV28 CASSRRNNSPLHF
TRBJ2-7 TRBD1 TRBV13 CASSSGQGYEQYF
TRBJ1-5 - TRBV3-1/TRBV3-2 CASSQVGFTQPQHF
TRBJ2-2 - TRBV27 CASSRDDVARGGELFF
TRBJ2-1 - TRBV4-2 CASSQSPSSGYNEQFF
TRBJ2-5 TRBD2 TRBV28 CASSLYPSGDETQYF
TRBJ2-7 TRBD1 TRBV19 CATGQGFYEQYF
TRBJ2-3 TRBD2 TRBV28 CASSPRSAGGRHTQYF
TRBJ1-1 - TRBV30 CALGRGNAEAFF
TRBJ1-2 - TRBV3-1/TRBV3-2 CASSWQGGGHGYTF
TRBJ2-7 - TRBV5-1 CATSTGPGWEQYF
TRBJ1-1 - TRBV7-3 CALRGDKNTEAFF
TRBJ2-5 TRBD1 TRBV2 CASSADRGEKETQYF
TRBJ2-7 - TRBV3-1/TRBV3-2 CASSHEPDRGLSYEQYF
TRBJ1-4 - TRBV20-1 CSASERGKNEKLFF
TRBJ2-7 - TRBV28 CASSSAGPKQYF
TRBJ1-5 TRBD1 TRBV6-5 CASSWTGGLQPQHF
TRBJ1-3 TRBD1 TRBV4-3 CASSLQDRAGNTIYF
TRBJ1-5 - TRBV30 CAWSRAGDQPQHF
TRBJ2-7 - TRBV11-3 CASSLGVTYEQYF
TRBJ1-2 TRBD1 TRBV5-4 CASSFFGQGAGGYTF
TRBJ2-1 - TRBV20-1 CSASTRASYNEQFF
TRBJ1-2 - TRBV3-1/TRBV3-2 CASSQQNYGYTF